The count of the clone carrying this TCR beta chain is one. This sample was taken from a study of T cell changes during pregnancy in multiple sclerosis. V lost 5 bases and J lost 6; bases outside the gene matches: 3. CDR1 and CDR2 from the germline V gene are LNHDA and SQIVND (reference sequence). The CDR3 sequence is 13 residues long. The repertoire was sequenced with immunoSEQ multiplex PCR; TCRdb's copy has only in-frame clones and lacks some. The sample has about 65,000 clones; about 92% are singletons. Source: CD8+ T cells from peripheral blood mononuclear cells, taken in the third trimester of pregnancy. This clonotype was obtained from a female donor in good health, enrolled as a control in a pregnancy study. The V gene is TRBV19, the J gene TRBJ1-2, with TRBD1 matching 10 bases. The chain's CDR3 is CASSWGTGDGYTF. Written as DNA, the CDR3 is TGTGCCAGTAGTTGGGGGACAGGGGATGGCTACACCTTC.